One T cell receptor (beta chain) is described in this entry. Its antigen is as yet unknown. RNA transcripts gave rise to amplified TCR beta CDR3 regions. Carried out on the TCR CDR3, a first-round RT-PCR used the HTBI primer set. Using its own MiXCR run on the multiplex PCR reads, TCRdb lists one record per CDR3 protein. This table has around 400,000 distinct CDR3 sequences, 20% to 25% appearing once. Patients were excluded because of uncontrolled infection, other autoimmune disease, pregnancy or lactation. PBMCs were collected from a roughly 9.7 ml volume of fresh peripheral blood. These data come from a study of T cells in Graves' hyperthyroidism and ophthalmopathy. About the study: Before treatment of any kind, peripheral blood was taken at initial diagnosis.

Germline loops: CDR1 SEHNR, CDR2 FQNEAQ (reference sequence). This CDR3 contains 15 residues. The ends were cut back, 5 bases at V and 10 bases at J, with 21 bases in the middle. Notes on the study in general: Peripheral blood also featured most of the thyroid clonotypes expanded above 0.001.

The TCR was taken from a man between 45 and 60 years old with Graves' hyperthyroidism. This sequence joins TRBV7-9 and TRBJ2-1; D may match TRBD1 or TRBD2 (5 bases each). The sample was blood. The CDR3 region has the DNA TGTGCCAGCAGCGATTCGGGGCTAGGACCAATGGAGCAGTTCTTC. Translating gives CASSDSGLGPMEQFF.